This T cell receptor beta chain was identified in a study of T cell responses to AZD1222 COVID-19 vaccine. Study conclusions and caveats: The span of vaccine-associated CD4 TCRs extended across spike, with dominance at 160-218 and 743-854.

Data came from immunoSEQ multiplex PCR; TCRdb stores just in-frame clones and leaves some out. The table has about 110,000 clones, roughly 90% seen once. As regards this clone: The antigen is unknown. Relative to the germline gene, one junction end is altered; a read error may explain this.

The V gene's germline CDR1 is MNHEY and CDR2 SMNVEV (reference sequence). The CDR3 has 15 residues. The chain couples TRBV27 to TRBJ2-7, with D possibly TRBD2 on 7 matching bases. The sample was peripheral blood, taken 28 days after the second AZD1222 dose. The sequence derives from an adult who received the AZD1222 COVID-19 vaccine. The DNA of the CDR3 is TGTGCCAGCCGGCAGCGGGACACGTGGTTTTACGGGCAGTACTTC. It is translated as CASRQRDTWFYGQYF.